The 25 T cell receptor beta chains in this list originate from one sample, sequenced in a study of CD8+ T cells in alopecia areata. It was cDNA, reverse transcribed from extracted RNA, that served as the sequencing template. Generated by immunoSEQ multiplex PCR, the TCRdb table keeps only in-frame clones and is missing some. The sample yields 140,000 to 150,000 clones, around 50% seen once. Described treatment: oral pan-JAK inhibitor, 5-10 mg twice daily. The sequencing here drew on CD8+ T cells sorted from blood, taken at week 4, from a patient treated with tofacitinib. These receptors came from a human donor with alopecia areata.

The rearrangement uses TRBV11-2 and TRBJ2-7; no firm D call. Germline CDR1 is SGHAT and CDR2 is FQNNGV. The CDR3 covers 13 residues. Trimming cost V 5 bases and J 2 bases, with 10 bases left between them. CDR3 nucleotides: TGTGCCAGCAGCCATGGCCTCCCCTACGAGCAGTACTTC. As protein: CASSHGLPYEQYF. The variable domain in full, completed from reference TRBV11-2 and TRBJ2-7, reads EAGVAQSPRYKIIEKRQSVAFWCNPISGHATLYWYQQILGQGPKLLIQFQNNGVVDDSQLPKDRFSAERLKGVDSTLKIQPAKLEDSAVYLCASSHGLPYEQYFGPGTRLTVT.

The chain links TRBV6-5 to TRBJ1-5; no clear D gene. Germline lookup yields CDR1 MNHEY and CDR2 SVGAGI. V lost 6 bases to trimming and J lost 2 bases, with 11 bases between them. This CDR3 comprises 14 residues. The CDR3 nucleotides are TGTGCCAGCAGGAGAACAGACGGCAATCAGCCCCAGCATTTT. Translated: CASRRTDGNQPQHF.

V is TRBV9 and J is TRBJ2-7; 7 bases map to TRBD2. Germline CDR1 is SGDLS and CDR2 is YYNGEE. The CDR3 is 16 residues long. The V gene end was trimmed by 8 bases and the J gene end by 4 bases; junction bases not matched to a gene: 18. CDR3 DNA: TGTGCCAGTTCGCATAACCGGGACTATGGGCCTTACGAGCAGTACTTC. Translating gives CASSHNRDYGPYEQYF.

This chain links TRBV13 with TRBJ2-7; D possibly uses TRBD1 or TRBD2 (6 bases each). Trimming shortened V by 1 base and J by 5 bases, and 21 bases separated the two germline ends. Germline V CDR1 and CDR2: PRHDT, FYEKMQ (reference sequence). The CDR3 totals 17 residues. Written as DNA, the CDR3 is TGTGCCAGCAGCTTAGCCCCCGGAAGGGAAGGGGGGAACGAGCAGTACTTC. Amino acid sequence: CASSLAPGREGGNEQYF.

The sample holds a few counts of this clone. This chain connects TRBV7-9 to TRBJ2-7, with D possibly being TRBD2 (6 bases). V was trimmed by 4 bases and J by 4 bases, leaving 14 bases between them. This CDR3 spans 14 amino acids. Germline V gives CDR1 SEHNR, CDR2 FQNEAQ (reference sequence). The CDR3 DNA reads TGTGCCAGCAGCTCCGACGGAGGGGCATACGAGCAGTACTTC. Translated, it gives CASSSDGGAYEQYF.

The chain is built from TRBV9 and TRBJ2-5, with D unresolved. The CDR3 is 14 residues long. Germline V CDR1 and CDR2: SGDLS, YYNGEE. The germline V and J ends were trimmed by 0 bases and 5 bases, with 11 bases remaining between them. CDR3 coding DNA: TGTGCCAGCAGCGTAGCCCCCCTCGGGGAGACCCAGTACTTC. Protein product: CASSVAPLGETQYF.

The rearrangement joins TRBV27 to TRBJ1-4; 7 bases align to TRBD1. With V trimmed by 5 bases and J by 3 bases, 3 bases remained unmatched. The CDR3 length is 14 residues. The germline CDR1 and CDR2 sequences are MNHEY and SMNVEV (reference sequence). The CDR3 sequence is CASSPGQPNEKLFF. The CDR3 nucleotides read TGTGCCAGCAGTCCGGGACAGCCTAATGAAAAACTGTTTTTT.

This chain links TRBV10-3 with TRBJ2-1, with TRBD1 matching 9 bases. CDR1 and CDR2 (germline): ENHRY, SYGVKD. The junction had 4 bases not matched to a gene; V was cut back by 1 base and J by 3 bases. The length of the CDR3 is 16 residues. The CDR3 region has the DNA TGTGCCATCAGTGAGTTCCGGGACAGGGACTACAATGAGCAGTTCTTC. It specifies CAISEFRDRDYNEQFF.

The V call is TRBV7-9, the J call TRBJ1-1; D possibly corresponds to TRBD1 (5 bases). This CDR3 has 12 amino acids. The germline V and J ends were trimmed by 5 bases and 5 bases, with 9 bases remaining between them. Per the germline V gene, CDR1 is SEHNR and CDR2 is FQNEAQ (reference sequence). DNA for the CDR3: TGTGCCAGCAGCCTCGACAGAACTGAAGCTTTCTTT. Translating gives CASSLDRTEAFF.

This clone was detected only once. The genes are TRBV11-2 and TRBJ2-1; D unresolved. V lost 0 bases to trimming and J lost 6 bases, with 12 bases between them. Germline CDR1 and CDR2: SGHAT and FQNNGV. This CDR3 has 15 amino acids. Written as DNA, the CDR3 is TGTGCCAGCAGCTTAGATCCTCGTCCCGGCAATGAGCAGTTCTTC. Translation gives CASSLDPRPGNEQFF.

The chain is built from TRBV7-9 and TRBJ2-7; D ambiguous. Germline CDR1 reads SEHNR; CDR2 reads FQNEAQ (reference sequence). V lost 5 bases to trimming and J lost 4 bases, with 9 bases between them. The CDR3 runs to 12 residues. The CDR3 loop is CASSPTWYEQYF. DNA of the CDR3: TGTGCCAGCAGCCCTACGTGGTACGAGCAGTACTTC.

The V call is TRBV7-9, the J call TRBJ1-2; the D is unclear. V was clipped by 7 bases and J by 7 bases, with 16 bases between them. Germline CDR1 and CDR2: SEHNR and FQNEAQ (reference sequence). The CDR3 has 13 residues. The DNA for the CDR3 is TGTGCCAGCACTATAAAGGCAGGAACTGGCTACACCTTC. This sequence encodes CASTIKAGTGYTF.

The rearrangement joins TRBV6-5 to TRBJ2-6; D is undetermined. With 4 bases removed from V and 1 base from J, the gap between germline ends came to 8 bases. The germline CDR1 and CDR2 sequences are MNHEY and SVGAGI. CDR3 size: 15 residues. The CDR3 coding sequence is TGTGCCAGCAGTTGGCAGGTGTCTGGGGCCAACGTCCTGACTTTC. Translating gives CASSWQVSGANVLTF.

This clone was found a few times. The V call is TRBV7-8, the J call TRBJ1-5, with no clear D. Deletions cut 1 base from V and 3 bases from J, with 1 base between. CDR1 is SGHVS and CDR2 is FQNEAQ in the germline V gene. The CDR3 extends over 12 amino acids. The CDR3 is CASSLDNQPQHF. CDR3 nucleotides: TGTGCCAGCAGCTTAGACAATCAGCCCCAGCATTTT.

This chain connects TRBV11-2 to TRBJ2-1; tentatively, D is TRBD2 (5 bases). Germline CDR1 is SGHAT and CDR2 is FQNNGV. This CDR3 has 11 amino acids. The germline V and J ends were trimmed by 5 bases and 10 bases, with 9 bases remaining between them. The CDR3 DNA sequence: TGTGCCAGCAGCCCGGGGAGCGAGCAGTTCTTC. Amino acids: CASSPGSEQFF.

The chain uses TRBV13 and TRBJ1-2; possibly TRBD1 for D (6 bases). The V gene lost 6 bases and the J gene lost 5 bases, with 16 bases spanning the gap. Looked up from germline, CDR1 is PRHDT and CDR2 is FYEKMQ (reference sequence). The CDR3 is 14 amino acids. The CDR3 reads CASSSDREIYGYTF. Written as DNA, the CDR3 is TGTGCCAGCAGTTCGGACAGAGAGATATATGGCTACACCTTC. Variable domain in full (rest from reference TRBV13 and TRBJ1-2): AAGVIQSPRHLIKEKRETATLKCYPIPRHDTVYWYQQGPGQDPQFLISFYEKMQSDKGSIPDRFSAQQFSDYHSELNMSSLELGDSALYFCASSSDREIYGYTFGSGTRLTVV.

This clone showed up just a few times. One base separates it from a far larger clone, so it is likely a read error. This sample includes further DNA sequences coding for the same CDR3. The gene calls are TRBV4-1 and TRBJ2-2; a possible D gene is TRBD2 (5 bases). V lost 0 bases and J lost 7, with 12 bases in between. Germline CDR1 reads MGHRA; CDR2 reads YSYEKL. The CDR3 length is 15 residues. CDR3 DNA sequence: TGCGCCAGCAGCCAAGAGTTAGCGAATAGCGGGGAGCTGTTTTTT. This sequence encodes CASSQELANSGELFF.

The V call is TRBV7-9, the J call TRBJ2-7; D gene ambiguous. The CDR3 extends over 15 amino acids. Germline V CDR1 and CDR2: SEHNR, FQNEAQ (reference sequence). The V end was cut by 2 bases, the J end by 2 bases, with 13 bases between. CDR3 sequence reads: CASSLSVGQAYEQYF. In nucleotides, the CDR3 is TGTGCCAGCAGCTTATCGGTCGGGCAGGCCTACGAGCAGTACTTC.

The rearrangement uses TRBV7-6 and TRBJ2-7; 7 bases align to TRBD2. This CDR3 spans 17 amino acids. Per germline, CDR1 SGHVS and CDR2 FNYEAQ. V lost 5 bases, J lost 2 bases, and 15 bases stayed unmatched. For the CDR3, the DNA is TGTGCCAGCAGCCTTTCCGGGGGGTTGTTGGATCCCTACGAGCAGTACTTC. Residues: CASSLSGGLLDPYEQYF.

This clone was found a few times. This rearrangement joins TRBV2 to TRBJ1-1; D is ambiguous. CDR3 length: 14 amino acids. Trimming removed 6 bases from V and 4 bases from J, with 15 bases in between. CDR1 is SNHLY, CDR2 FYNNEI, per germline. The CDR3 nucleotides read TGTGCCAGCAGGGTAAATCTAGGAGGCACTGAAGCTTTCTTT. Encoded protein: CASRVNLGGTEAFF.

The chain links TRBV7-9 to TRBJ2-7; no clear D. The CDR3 length is 15 residues. The V gene lost 4 bases and the J gene lost 0 bases, with 13 bases spanning the gap. Germline loops: CDR1 SEHNR, CDR2 FQNEAQ (reference sequence). The CDR3 reads CASSSPGGSSYEQYF. Here the CDR3 DNA reads TGTGCCAGCAGCTCCCCGGGCGGAAGCTCCTACGAGCAGTACTTC. Full variable domain (missing parts from reference TRBV7-9 and TRBJ2-7): DTGVSQNPRHKITKRGQNVTFRCDPISEHNRLYWYRQTLGQGPEFLTYFQNEAQLEKSRLLSDRFSAERPKGSFSTLEIQRTEQGDSAMYLCASSSPGGSSYEQYFGPGTRLTVT.

CDR3 protein: CSVDPRNTGELFF. DNA of the CDR3: TGCAGCGTTGACCCCAGGAACACCGGGGAGCTGTTTTTT. This sequence joins TRBV29-1 and TRBJ2-2, with D unclear. Trimming took off 3 bases at V and 1 base at J, with 6 bases between the two ends. The CDR3 loop spans 13 amino acids. Germline assignment: CDR1 SQVTM and CDR2 ANQGSEA.

This clone came up a few times. The rearrangement links TRBV13 to TRBJ2-7; TRBD1 aligns across 10 bases. CDR1 and CDR2 from the germline V gene are PRHDT and FYEKMQ (reference sequence). V lost 6 bases to trimming and J lost 5 bases; unmatched junction nucleotides: 4. The CDR3 is made up of 13 amino acids. CDR3 DNA: TGTGCCAGCAGTGGGACAGGGGAACACGAGCAGTACTTC. Protein: CASSGTGEHEQYF.

Comments on this clone: A read error may produce the germline difference seen at one junction end. This sample also contains other DNA sequences that code for the same CDR3. V gene TRBV6-5 combines with J gene TRBJ1-1; D is ambiguous. This CDR3 spans 14 amino acids. Germline V lookup: CDR1 MNHEY, CDR2 SVGAGI. The CDR3: CASSYSSGTTEAFF. The CDR3 DNA reads as TGTGCCAGCAGTTACTCGTCGGGAACAACTGAAGCCTTCTTT.

This clone appeared a single time. The rearrangement uses TRBV7-9 and TRBJ2-1; D unresolved. CDR1 and CDR2 (germline): SEHNR, FQNEAQ (reference sequence). The V end was cut by 11 bases, the J end by 9 bases, with 14 bases between. This CDR3 is built from 11 residues. CDR3: CAGDDTGEQFF. CDR3 DNA: TGTGCCGGCGATGACACCGGTGAGCAGTTCTTC.